This is a list of T cell receptor beta chains from one sample in a study of cytomegalovirus exposure and HLA in healthy donors. TCRdb's copy holds only in-frame clones and misses some; the assay was immunoSEQ multiplex PCR. The sample consists of 150,000 to 200,000 clones, approximately 82% of them appearing once. The specimen was PBMCs. The receptors come from a male donor in good health and CMV-seropositive. The CDR3 runs from the conserved cysteine through the conserved F or W. D genes are given only for firm matches. Part of the rows lack a size; the others show once, few, many or a class for expanded clones.

clone_size: -
d_call: -
j_call: TRBJ1-2
v_call: TRBV19
cdr3_aa: CASSRQTSANYGYTF
cdr3_nt: TGTGCCAGTAGTCGACAAACCTCAGCTAACTATGGCTACACCTTC

clone_size: once
d_call: -
j_call: TRBJ2-7
v_call: TRBV29-1
cdr3_aa: CSVLPGAGEQYF
cdr3_nt: TGCAGCGTCCTACCAGGAGCGGGCGAGCAGTACTTC

clone_size: -
d_call: -
j_call: TRBJ2-5
v_call: TRBV5-4
cdr3_aa: CASTKSGTQETQYF
cdr3_nt: TGTGCCAGCACCAAAAGCGGTACCCAAGAGACCCAGTACTTC

clone_size: -
d_call: TRBD2
j_call: TRBJ2-1
v_call: TRBV19
cdr3_aa: CASSILDGTSGVVEQFF
cdr3_nt: TGTGCCAGTAGTATATTAGACGGGACTAGCGGGGTGGTTGAGCAGTTCTTC

clone_size: -
d_call: -
j_call: TRBJ2-7
v_call: TRBV5-1
cdr3_aa: CASSLEPGPYEQYF
cdr3_nt: TGCGCCAGCAGCTTGGAGCCAGGGCCCTACGAGCAGTACTTC

clone_size: once
d_call: -
j_call: TRBJ1-6
v_call: TRBV9
cdr3_aa: CASSSGGDNSPLHF
cdr3_nt: TGTGCCAGCAGCTCCGGGGGAGATAATTCACCCCTCCACTTT

clone_size: once
d_call: TRBD1
j_call: TRBJ2-1
v_call: TRBV9
cdr3_aa: CASSVGDRVEQFF
cdr3_nt: TGTGCCAGCAGCGTAGGAGACAGGGTAGAGCAGTTCTTC

clone_size: -
d_call: -
j_call: TRBJ2-1
v_call: TRBV5-4
cdr3_aa: CASSLLAPLNEQFF
cdr3_nt: TGTGCCAGCAGCTTGCTAGCGCCTCTCAATGAGCAGTTCTTC

clone_size: once
d_call: -
j_call: TRBJ2-3
v_call: TRBV5-4
cdr3_aa: CASSLAPGPGEDTQYF
cdr3_nt: TGTGCCAGCAGCTTGGCCCCCGGACCAGGGGAGGATACGCAGTATTTT

clone_size: once
d_call: TRBD2
j_call: TRBJ2-2
v_call: TRBV10-3
cdr3_aa: CATRLGLAGGTGELFF
cdr3_nt: TGTGCCACCCGGCTGGGCCTAGCGGGAGGGACCGGGGAGCTGTTTTTT

clone_size: -
d_call: -
j_call: TRBJ1-1
v_call: TRBV13
cdr3_aa: CASLTRGDATEAFF
cdr3_nt: TGTGCCAGCTTAACCCGGGGGGACGCGACTGAAGCTTTCTTT

clone_size: -
d_call: -
j_call: TRBJ2-1
v_call: TRBV25-1
cdr3_aa: CASRPSVWTHNEQFF
cdr3_nt: TGTGCCAGCAGACCTAGCGTTTGGACCCACAATGAGCAGTTCTTC

clone_size: -
d_call: -
j_call: TRBJ1-6
v_call: TRBV19
cdr3_aa: CTTSEGLGNSPLHF
cdr3_nt: TGTACCACCTCGGAGGGGCTTGGTAATTCACCCCTCCACTTT

clone_size: -
d_call: -
j_call: TRBJ1-2
v_call: TRBV2
cdr3_aa: CASSVIQANYTF
cdr3_nt: TGTGCCAGCAGTGTCATACAGGCAAACTACACCTTC

clone_size: -
d_call: TRBD2
j_call: TRBJ2-5
v_call: TRBV5-1
cdr3_aa: CASSLGLAGFQETQYF
cdr3_nt: TGCGCCAGCAGCTTGGGCCTAGCGGGGTTCCAAGAGACCCAGTACTTC

clone_size: few
d_call: -
j_call: TRBJ2-1
v_call: TRBV7-7
cdr3_aa: CASSLRQYNEQFF
cdr3_nt: TGTGCCAGCAGCTTACGACAGTACAATGAGCAGTTCTTC

clone_size: -
d_call: -
j_call: TRBJ2-3
v_call: TRBV25-1
cdr3_aa: CASSDFGGTDTQYF
cdr3_nt: TGTGCCAGCAGTGATTTCGGAGGCACAGATACGCAGTATTTT

clone_size: -
d_call: -
j_call: TRBJ1-5
v_call: TRBV6-6
cdr3_aa: CASSYEGQSNQPQHF
cdr3_nt: TGTGCCAGCAGTTACGAAGGACAGAGCAATCAGCCCCAGCATTTT

clone_size: -
d_call: -
j_call: TRBJ2-7
v_call: TRBV9
cdr3_aa: CASSAHAAGPPYEQYF
cdr3_nt: TGTGCCAGCAGCGCACACGCCGCGGGACCCCCCTACGAGCAGTACTTC

clone_size: -
d_call: -
j_call: TRBJ1-1
v_call: TRBV28
cdr3_aa: CACLGREAFF
cdr3_nt: TGTGCCTGCTTGGGCAGGGAAGCTTTCTTT

clone_size: -
d_call: -
j_call: TRBJ2-1
v_call: TRBV5-4
cdr3_aa: CASSLEGGTREQFF
cdr3_nt: TGTGCCAGCAGCTTGGAAGGCGGGACTCGTGAGCAGTTCTTC

clone_size: -
d_call: TRBD2
j_call: TRBJ2-1
v_call: TRBV27
cdr3_aa: CASSSSGHYNEQFF
cdr3_nt: TGTGCCAGCAGTTCTAGCGGGCACTACAATGAGCAGTTCTTC

clone_size: few
d_call: -
j_call: TRBJ2-7
v_call: TRBV27
cdr3_aa: CASRRGGLSSYEQYF
cdr3_nt: TGTGCCAGCAGGAGGGGGGGGCTGTCCTCCTACGAGCAGTACTTC

clone_size: few
d_call: TRBD2
j_call: TRBJ2-7
v_call: TRBV7-6
cdr3_aa: CASSLVGLAVGEQYF
cdr3_nt: TGTGCCAGCAGCTTAGTGGGACTAGCGGTCGGCGAGCAGTACTTC

clone_size: -
d_call: TRBD2
j_call: TRBJ2-7
v_call: TRBV5-1
cdr3_aa: CASSLSGGAIEQYF
cdr3_nt: TGCGCCAGCAGCCTTAGCGGGGGGGCGATCGAGCAGTACTTC

clone_size: once
d_call: -
j_call: TRBJ2-3
v_call: TRBV4-3
cdr3_aa: CASSPGGSADTQYF
cdr3_nt: TGCGCCAGCAGCCCTGGGGGCTCTGCAGATACGCAGTATTTT

clone_size: once
d_call: TRBD1
j_call: TRBJ2-6
v_call: TRBV15
cdr3_aa: CATYGTDSGANGLTF
cdr3_nt: TGTGCCACCTACGGGACAGACTCTGGGGCCAACGGCCTGACTTTC

clone_size: -
d_call: TRBD2
j_call: TRBJ2-7
v_call: TRBV27
cdr3_aa: CASSPRLALAYEQYF
cdr3_nt: TGTGCCAGCAGTCCCAGACTAGCGCTAGCCTACGAGCAGTACTTC

clone_size: few
d_call: -
j_call: TRBJ1-1
v_call: TRBV27
cdr3_aa: CASSFRGNTEAFF
cdr3_nt: TGTGCCAGCAGTTTTAGAGGGAACACTGAAGCTTTCTTT

clone_size: -
d_call: TRBD1
j_call: TRBJ1-2
v_call: TRBV30
cdr3_aa: CAASRDRPYGYTF
cdr3_nt: TGTGCCGCGTCCCGGGACAGGCCCTATGGCTACACCTTC

clone_size: -
d_call: -
j_call: TRBJ1-1
v_call: TRBV4-1
cdr3_aa: CASSQDPLNTEAFF
cdr3_nt: TGCGCCAGCAGCCAAGATCCCTTGAACACTGAAGCTTTCTTT

clone_size: -
d_call: -
j_call: TRBJ2-2
v_call: TRBV2
cdr3_aa: CARGGNLGGTGELFF
cdr3_nt: TGTGCCAGGGGCGGAAACTTGGGGGGTACCGGGGAGCTGTTTTTT

clone_size: -
d_call: TRBD1
j_call: TRBJ1-2
v_call: TRBV19
cdr3_aa: CASSSGGQGLYGYTF
cdr3_nt: TGTGCCAGTAGTTCCGGAGGACAGGGTCTTTATGGCTACACCTTC

clone_size: -
d_call: TRBD1
j_call: TRBJ2-1
v_call: TRBV5-4
cdr3_aa: CAIKGAPGNEQFF
cdr3_nt: TGTGCCATAAAGGGGGCCCCCGGGAATGAGCAGTTCTTC

clone_size: once
d_call: TRBD1
j_call: TRBJ1-6
v_call: TRBV30
cdr3_aa: CAWSTRGQGTSPLHF
cdr3_nt: TGTGCCTGGTCGACCAGGGGACAGGGTACTTCACCCCTCCACTTT

clone_size: -
d_call: TRBD1
j_call: TRBJ2-1
v_call: TRBV4-3
cdr3_aa: CASSQEAGTGFIYEQFF
cdr3_nt: TGCGCCAGCAGCCAAGAGGCGGGGACAGGGTTCATTTATGAGCAGTTCTTC

clone_size: -
d_call: -
j_call: TRBJ2-3
v_call: TRBV5-4
cdr3_aa: CASSGGPVRTDTQYF
cdr3_nt: TGTGCCAGCAGCGGGGGCCCGGTACGCACAGATACGCAGTATTTT

clone_size: once
d_call: TRBD2
j_call: TRBJ2-2
v_call: TRBV19
cdr3_aa: CASSMPRTSGSVPFTGELFF
cdr3_nt: TGTGCCAGTAGTATGCCCCGGACTAGCGGGAGCGTGCCTTTCACCGGGGAGCTGTTTTTT

clone_size: -
d_call: TRBD1
j_call: TRBJ1-2
v_call: TRBV4-1
cdr3_aa: CASSQQGVGYGYTF
cdr3_nt: TGCGCCAGCAGCCAGCAGGGGGTTGGGTATGGCTACACCTTC

clone_size: few
d_call: TRBD2
j_call: TRBJ2-1
v_call: TRBV19
cdr3_aa: CASSIDRWLAGGVGEQFF
cdr3_nt: TGTGCCAGTAGTATAGATAGATGGCTAGCGGGAGGAGTCGGTGAGCAGTTCTTC

clone_size: -
d_call: -
j_call: TRBJ2-1
v_call: TRBV5-4
cdr3_aa: CASSLPTGLGNEQFF
cdr3_nt: TGTGCCAGCAGCCTACCAACAGGGTTGGGCAATGAGCAGTTCTTC

clone_size: -
d_call: -
j_call: TRBJ1-2
v_call: TRBV28
cdr3_aa: CASSFQGLNYGYTF
cdr3_nt: TGTGCCAGCAGTTTTCAGGGGTTGAACTATGGCTACACCTTC

clone_size: few
d_call: TRBD1
j_call: TRBJ2-2
v_call: TRBV7-2
cdr3_aa: CASSFRQGSGELFF
cdr3_nt: TGTGCCAGCAGCTTCCGACAGGGGAGCGGGGAGCTGTTTTTT

clone_size: -
d_call: TRBD2
j_call: TRBJ2-7
v_call: TRBV7-2
cdr3_aa: CASSRAGVSYEQYF
cdr3_nt: TGTGCCAGCAGCCGCGCGGGAGTCTCCTACGAGCAGTACTTC

clone_size: -
d_call: -
j_call: TRBJ2-7
v_call: TRBV11-2
cdr3_aa: CASSLVPGVYEQYF
cdr3_nt: TGTGCCAGCAGCTTAGTTCCAGGGGTTTACGAGCAGTACTTC

clone_size: -
d_call: -
j_call: TRBJ1-4
v_call: TRBV6-5
cdr3_aa: CASSRNTTPREKLFF
cdr3_nt: TGTGCCAGCAGCCGAAACACTACCCCGAGGGAAAAACTGTTTTTT

clone_size: -
d_call: TRBD1
j_call: TRBJ2-3
v_call: TRBV7-2
cdr3_aa: CASSLAGGQGVVDTQYF
cdr3_nt: TGTGCCAGCAGCTTAGCGGGAGGACAGGGGGTCGTAGATACGCAGTATTTT

clone_size: -
d_call: TRBD2
j_call: TRBJ2-7
v_call: TRBV5-5
cdr3_aa: CASSLAGLAYTYEQYF
cdr3_nt: TGTGCCAGCAGCTTGGCGGGACTAGCGTACACCTACGAGCAGTACTTC